This T cell receptor (beta chain) was identified in a study of shared clonotypes between healthy human individuals. Study overall: There were three CD4 naive, three CD4 memory, two CD8 naive and one CD8 memory plates per donor. Study results and limitations: On the whole, naive subsets had larger estimated richness than memory subsets had.

V gave up 3 bases and J gave up 13 bases, with 12 bases separating them. Germline CDR1 and CDR2: SGHDN and FVKESK. The CDR3 covers 12 residues. The genomic DNA of each subset was split evenly across several immunoSEQ plates. Profiling relied on immunoSEQ multiplex PCR, and the TCRdb table lists in-frame clones only, not all of them. The sample consists of about 2.3 million clones, roughly 93% of them appearing once. Notes on this clone: Its antigen is as yet unknown.

The sequencing sample was made of naive CD4+ T cells from PBMCs. As for subset: CD45RA+ positively selected. The origin of this receptor is a man in his late teens or twenties in good health. Some clones in this sample may be carry-over from other donors' samples. The chain employs TRBV14 and TRBJ1-4, with a tentative D call TRBD1 (5 bases). This CDR3 reads CASSHTGGGLFF. CDR3 nucleotide sequence: TGTGCCAGCAGCCATACCGGGGGGGGACTGTTTTTT.